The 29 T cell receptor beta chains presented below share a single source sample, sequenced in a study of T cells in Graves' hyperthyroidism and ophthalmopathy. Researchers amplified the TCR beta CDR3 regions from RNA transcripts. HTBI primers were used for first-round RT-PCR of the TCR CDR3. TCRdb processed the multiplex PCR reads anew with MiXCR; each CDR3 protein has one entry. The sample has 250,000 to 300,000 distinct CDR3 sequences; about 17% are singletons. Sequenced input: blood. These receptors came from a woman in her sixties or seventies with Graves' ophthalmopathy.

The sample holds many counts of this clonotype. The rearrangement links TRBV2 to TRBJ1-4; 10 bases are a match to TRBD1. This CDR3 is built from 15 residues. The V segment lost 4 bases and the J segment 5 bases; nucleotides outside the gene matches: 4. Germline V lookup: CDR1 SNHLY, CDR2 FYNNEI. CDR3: CASSAMTGGNEKLFF. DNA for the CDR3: TGTGCCAGCAGTGCTATGACAGGGGGCAATGAAAAACTGTTTTTT.

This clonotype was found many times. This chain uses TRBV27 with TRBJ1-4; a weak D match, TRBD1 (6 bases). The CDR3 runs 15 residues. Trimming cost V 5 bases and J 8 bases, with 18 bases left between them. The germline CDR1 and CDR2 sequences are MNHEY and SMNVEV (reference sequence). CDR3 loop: CASSRSPGQPEKLFF. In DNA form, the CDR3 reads TGTGCCAGCAGTCGATCGCCGGGACAACCCGAAAAACTGTTTTTT. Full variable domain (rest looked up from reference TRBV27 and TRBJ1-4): EAQVTQNPRYLITVTGKKLTVTCSQNMNHEYMSWYRQDPGLGLRQIYYSMNVEVTDKGDVPEGYKVSRKEKRNFPLILESPSPNQTSLYFCASSRSPGQPEKLFFGSGTQLSVL.

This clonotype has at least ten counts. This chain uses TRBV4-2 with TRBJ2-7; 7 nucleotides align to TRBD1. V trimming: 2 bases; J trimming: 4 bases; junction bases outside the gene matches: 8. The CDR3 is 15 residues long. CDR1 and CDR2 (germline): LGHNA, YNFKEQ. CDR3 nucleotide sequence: TGTGCCAGCAGCCAACAGTGGGACAGATTGTACGAGCAGTACTTC. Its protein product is CASSQQWDRLYEQYF.

CDR3 loop: CASTYTGGGIEKLFF. CDR3 in DNA: TGTGCCAGCACATATACAGGGGGAGGGATTGAAAAACTGTTTTTT. This chain links TRBV5-5 with TRBJ1-4; TRBD1 matches 8 bases. Per germline, CDR1 SGHKS and CDR2 YYEKEE (reference sequence). J gave up 7 bases and V 6 bases, and 11 bases lay outside the gene matches. The CDR3 is 15 residues long.

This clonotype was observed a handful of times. CDR3 residues: CASTDTSGRPSDEQFF. The DNA for the CDR3 is TGTGCCAGTACCGATACTAGCGGGAGGCCTTCGGATGAGCAGTTCTTC. The rearrangement links TRBV19 to TRBJ2-1; 12 bases line up with TRBD2. The CDR3 is 16 amino acids. Trimming at V came to 7 bases and at J to 8 bases, leaving 12 bases not matched to a gene. Looked up from germline, CDR1 is LNHDA and CDR2 is SQIVND (reference sequence).

The CDR3 region has the DNA TGTGCCAGCAGCTTACTGGGACAGGAATCCTTGGCCGGCTACACCTTC. This encodes CASSLLGQESLAGYTF. The chain carries TRBV7-3 and TRBJ1-2; TRBD1 matches 8 bases. The CDR3 is 16 residues long. Germline values: CDR1 SGHTA, CDR2 FQGTGA. Trimming at V came to 2 bases and at J to 8 bases, leaving 13 bases not matched to a gene. Supplemented by reference TRBV7-3 and TRBJ1-2, the full variable domain reads GAGVSQTPSNKVTEKGKYVELRCDPISGHTALYWYRQSLGQGPEFLIYFQGTGAADDSGLPNDRFFAVRPEGSVSTLKIQRTERGDSAVYLCASSLLGQESLAGYTFGSGTRLTVV.

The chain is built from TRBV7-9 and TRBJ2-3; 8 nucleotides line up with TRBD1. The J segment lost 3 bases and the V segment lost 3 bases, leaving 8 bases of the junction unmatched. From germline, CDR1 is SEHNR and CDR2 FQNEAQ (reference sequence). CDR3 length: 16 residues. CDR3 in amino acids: CASSFPTQGVTDTQYF. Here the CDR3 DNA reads TGTGCCAGCAGCTTCCCCACACAGGGGGTAACAGATACGCAGTATTTT.

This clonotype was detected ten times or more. CDR3 residues: CASSGTTGEAFF. For the CDR3, the DNA is TGTGCCAGCAGTGGGACAACTGGTGAAGCTTTCTTT. The chain employs TRBV27 and TRBJ1-1; tentatively, D is TRBD1 (6 bases). V shed 5 bases and J shed 7 bases, with 11 bases lying between them. CDR3 size: 12 residues. Per the germline V gene, CDR1 is MNHEY and CDR2 is SMNVEV (reference sequence).

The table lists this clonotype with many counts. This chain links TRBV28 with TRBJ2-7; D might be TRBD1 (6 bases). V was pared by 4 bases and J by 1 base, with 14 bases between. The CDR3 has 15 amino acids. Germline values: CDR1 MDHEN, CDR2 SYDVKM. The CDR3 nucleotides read TGTGCCAGCAGTTCCAATCGAGGGGGATCCTACGAGCAGTACTTC. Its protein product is CASSSNRGGSYEQYF. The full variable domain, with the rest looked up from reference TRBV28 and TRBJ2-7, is DVKVTQSSRYLVKRTGEKVFLECVQDMDHENMFWYRQDPGLGLRLIYFSYDVKMKEKGDIPEGYSVSREKKERFSLILESASTNQTSMYLCASSSNRGGSYEQYFGPGTRLTVT.

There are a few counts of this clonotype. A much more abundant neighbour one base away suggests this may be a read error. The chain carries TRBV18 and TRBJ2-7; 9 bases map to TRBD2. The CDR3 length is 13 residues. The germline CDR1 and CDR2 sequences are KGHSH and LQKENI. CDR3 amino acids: CVSSRGGAYEQYF. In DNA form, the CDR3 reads TGTGTCAGCTCACGCGGGGGGGCCTACGAGCAGTACTTC.

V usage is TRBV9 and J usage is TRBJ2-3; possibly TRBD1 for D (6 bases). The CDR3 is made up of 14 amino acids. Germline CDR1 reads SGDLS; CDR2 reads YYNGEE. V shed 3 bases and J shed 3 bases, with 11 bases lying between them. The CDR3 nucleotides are TGTGCCAGCAGCGCTTGGGACACTACAGATACGCAGTATTTT. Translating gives CASSAWDTTDTQYF.

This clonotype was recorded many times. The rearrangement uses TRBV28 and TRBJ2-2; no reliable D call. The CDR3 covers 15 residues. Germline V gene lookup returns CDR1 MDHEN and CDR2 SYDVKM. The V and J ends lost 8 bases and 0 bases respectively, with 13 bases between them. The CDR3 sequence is CASGSPGANTGELFF. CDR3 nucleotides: TGTGCCAGCGGATCCCCCGGAGCGAACACCGGGGAGCTGTTTTTT.

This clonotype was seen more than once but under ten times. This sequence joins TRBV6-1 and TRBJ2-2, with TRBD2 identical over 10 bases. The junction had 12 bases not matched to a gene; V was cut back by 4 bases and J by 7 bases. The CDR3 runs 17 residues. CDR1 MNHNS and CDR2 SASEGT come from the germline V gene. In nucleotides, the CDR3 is TGTGCCAGCAGTGCTGGGCTAGCGGGGGTATATGTCGGGGAGCTGTTTTTT. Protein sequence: CASSAGLAGVYVGELFF.

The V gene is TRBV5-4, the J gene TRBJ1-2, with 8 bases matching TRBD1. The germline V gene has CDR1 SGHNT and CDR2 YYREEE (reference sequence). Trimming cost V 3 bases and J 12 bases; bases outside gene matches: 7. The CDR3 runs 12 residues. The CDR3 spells CASSSDRGKDTF. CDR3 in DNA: TGTGCCAGCAGCTCTGACAGGGGAAAGGACACCTTC.

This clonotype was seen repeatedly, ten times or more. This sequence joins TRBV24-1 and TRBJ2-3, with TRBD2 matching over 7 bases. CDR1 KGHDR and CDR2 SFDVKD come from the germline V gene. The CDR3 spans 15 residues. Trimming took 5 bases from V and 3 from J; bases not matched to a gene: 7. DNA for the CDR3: TGTGCCACCAGTGTCGCGGGAGTAGGAACAGATACGCAGTATTTT. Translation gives CATSVAGVGTDTQYF.

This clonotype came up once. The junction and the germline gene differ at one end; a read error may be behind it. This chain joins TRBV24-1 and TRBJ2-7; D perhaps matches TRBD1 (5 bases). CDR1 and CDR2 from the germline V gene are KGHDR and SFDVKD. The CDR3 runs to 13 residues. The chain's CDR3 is CATQGTSTYEQYF. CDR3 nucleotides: TGTGCCACCCAGGGAACTTCTACCTATGAGCAGTACTTC.

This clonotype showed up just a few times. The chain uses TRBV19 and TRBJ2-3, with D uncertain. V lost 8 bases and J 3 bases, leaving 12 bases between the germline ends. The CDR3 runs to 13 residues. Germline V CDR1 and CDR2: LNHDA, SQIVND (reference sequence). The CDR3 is CASGWGSTDTQYF. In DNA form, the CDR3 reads TGTGCCAGTGGATGGGGTTCAACAGATACGCAGTATTTT.

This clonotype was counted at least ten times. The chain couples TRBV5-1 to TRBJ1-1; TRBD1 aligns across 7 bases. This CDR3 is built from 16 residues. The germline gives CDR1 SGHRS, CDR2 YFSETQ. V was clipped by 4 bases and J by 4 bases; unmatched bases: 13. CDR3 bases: TGCGCCAGCAGCCCCGAGACAGGGTCGGTTGTCACTGAAGCTTTCTTT. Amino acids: CASSPETGSVVTEAFF.

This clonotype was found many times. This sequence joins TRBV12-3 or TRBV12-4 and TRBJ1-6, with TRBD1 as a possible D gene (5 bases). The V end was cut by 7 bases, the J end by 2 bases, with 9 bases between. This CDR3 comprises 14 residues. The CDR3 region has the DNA TGTGCCAGCAACCGGGGACCCTATAATTCACCCCTCCACTTT. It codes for CASNRGPYNSPLHF.

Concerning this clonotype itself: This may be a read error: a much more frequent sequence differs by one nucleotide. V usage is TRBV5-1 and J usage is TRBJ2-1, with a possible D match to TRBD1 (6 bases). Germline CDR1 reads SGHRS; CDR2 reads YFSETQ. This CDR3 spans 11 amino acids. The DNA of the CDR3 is TGCACCAGCAGCTTCGACAGGCAGCAGTTCTTC. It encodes CTSSFDRQQFF.

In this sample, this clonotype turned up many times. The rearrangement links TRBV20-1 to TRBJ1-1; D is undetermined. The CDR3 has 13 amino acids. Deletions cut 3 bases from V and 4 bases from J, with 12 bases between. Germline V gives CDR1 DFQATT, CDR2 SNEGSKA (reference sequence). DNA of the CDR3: TGCAGTGCTAGCCAGCAGCCGAGCACTGAAGCTTTCTTT. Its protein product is CSASQQPSTEAFF.

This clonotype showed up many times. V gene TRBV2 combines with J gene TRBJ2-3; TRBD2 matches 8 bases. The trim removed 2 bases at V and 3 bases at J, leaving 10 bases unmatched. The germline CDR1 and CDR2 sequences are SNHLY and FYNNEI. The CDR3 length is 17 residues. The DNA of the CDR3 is TGTGCCAGCAGTGAATGGCGGGGGGCCTCGGAAACAGATACGCAGTATTTT. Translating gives CASSEWRGASETDTQYF.

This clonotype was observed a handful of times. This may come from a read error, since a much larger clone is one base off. The CDR3 spells CASGPQQETQYF. CDR3 nucleotide sequence: TGTGCCAGCGGGCCGCAACAAGAGACCCAGTACTTC. This rearrangement joins TRBV2 to TRBJ2-5; no clear D. Germline V gene lookup returns CDR1 SNHLY and CDR2 FYNNEI. The V end lost 8 bases, the J end lost 2 bases, and 9 bases lay between the germline ends. The CDR3 is 12 residues long.

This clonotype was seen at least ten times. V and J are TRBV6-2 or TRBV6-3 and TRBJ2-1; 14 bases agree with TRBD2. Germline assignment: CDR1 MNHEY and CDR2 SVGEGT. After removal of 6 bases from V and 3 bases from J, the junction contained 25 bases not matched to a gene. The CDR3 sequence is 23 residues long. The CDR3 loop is CASRTNWGRSGTSGRTDYNEQFF. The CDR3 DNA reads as TGTGCCAGCAGAACCAATTGGGGGAGATCCGGGACTAGCGGGAGAACTGACTACAATGAGCAGTTCTTC.

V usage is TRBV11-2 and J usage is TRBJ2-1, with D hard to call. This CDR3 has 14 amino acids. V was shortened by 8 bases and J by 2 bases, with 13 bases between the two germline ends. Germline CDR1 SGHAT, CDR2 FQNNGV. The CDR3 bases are TGTGCCAGCTGCCGAAACCTAGCCTACAATGAGCAGTTCTTC. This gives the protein CASCRNLAYNEQFF.

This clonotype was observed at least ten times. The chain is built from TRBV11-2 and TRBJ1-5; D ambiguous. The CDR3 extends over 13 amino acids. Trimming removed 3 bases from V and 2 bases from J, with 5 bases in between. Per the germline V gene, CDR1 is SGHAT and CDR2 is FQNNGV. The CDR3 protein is CASSLRGNQPQHF. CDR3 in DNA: TGTGCCAGCAGCTTGCGGGGCAATCAGCCCCAGCATTTT. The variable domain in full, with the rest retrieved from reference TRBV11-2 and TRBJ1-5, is EAGVAQSPRYKIIEKRQSVAFWCNPISGHATLYWYQQILGQGPKLLIQFQNNGVVDDSQLPKDRFSAERLKGVDSTLKIQPAKLEDSAVYLCASSLRGNQPQHFGDGTRLSIL.

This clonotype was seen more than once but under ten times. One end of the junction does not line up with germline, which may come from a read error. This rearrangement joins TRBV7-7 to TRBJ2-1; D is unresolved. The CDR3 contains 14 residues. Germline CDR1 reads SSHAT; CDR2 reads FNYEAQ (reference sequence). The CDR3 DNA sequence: TGTGCTAGCAGCTTAGCTGGCAGGTCAAATGAGCAGTTCTTC. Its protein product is CASSLAGRSNEQFF.

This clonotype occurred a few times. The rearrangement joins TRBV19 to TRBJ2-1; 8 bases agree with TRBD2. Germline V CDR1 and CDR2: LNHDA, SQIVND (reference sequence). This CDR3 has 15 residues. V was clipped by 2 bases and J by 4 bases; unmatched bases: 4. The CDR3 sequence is CASSITSGLYNEQFF. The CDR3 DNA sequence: TGTGCCAGTAGTATAACTAGCGGACTTTACAATGAGCAGTTCTTC.

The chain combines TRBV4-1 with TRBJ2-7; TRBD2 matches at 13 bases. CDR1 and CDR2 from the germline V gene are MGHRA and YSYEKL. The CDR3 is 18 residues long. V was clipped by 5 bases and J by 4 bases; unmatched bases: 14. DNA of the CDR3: TGCGCCAGCAGCTTCCGACTAGCGGGAGGCGAAATAGTTTACGAGCAGTACTTC. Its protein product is CASSFRLAGGEIVYEQYF.